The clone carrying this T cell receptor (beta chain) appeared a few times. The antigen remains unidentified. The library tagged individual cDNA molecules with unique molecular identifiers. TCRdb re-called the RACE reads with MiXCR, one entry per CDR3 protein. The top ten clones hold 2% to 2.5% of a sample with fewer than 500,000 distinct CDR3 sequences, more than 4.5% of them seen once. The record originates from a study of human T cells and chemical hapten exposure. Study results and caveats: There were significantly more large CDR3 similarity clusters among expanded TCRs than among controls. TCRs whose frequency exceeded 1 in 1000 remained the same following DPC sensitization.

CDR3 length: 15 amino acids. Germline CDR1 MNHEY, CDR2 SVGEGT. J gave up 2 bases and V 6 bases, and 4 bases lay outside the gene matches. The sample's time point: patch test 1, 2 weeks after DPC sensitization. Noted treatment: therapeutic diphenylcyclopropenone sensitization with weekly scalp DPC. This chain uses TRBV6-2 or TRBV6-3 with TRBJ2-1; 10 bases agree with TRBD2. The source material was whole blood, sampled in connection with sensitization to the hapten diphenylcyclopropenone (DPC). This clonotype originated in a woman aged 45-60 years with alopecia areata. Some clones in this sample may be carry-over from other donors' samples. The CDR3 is CASSRGLAAYNEQFF. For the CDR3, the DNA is TGTGCCAGCAGCCGCGGACTAGCGGCCTACAATGAGCAGTTCTTC.